One and the same sample provided the 27 T cell receptor beta chains below, sequenced in a study of immune evolution from preneoplasia to lung adenocarcinoma. Assay: immunoSEQ multiplex PCR; the TCRdb copy retains only in-frame clones and omits some. The profile shows thousands of clones, 82% of them singletons. Material: FFPE minimally invasive lung adenocarcinoma tissue. Receptors originate from a person aged 70 to 80 with lung adenocarcinoma.

The rearrangement joins TRBV28 to TRBJ1-2, with 12 bases aligning to TRBD1. Germline loops: CDR1 MDHEN, CDR2 SYDVKM. Trimming took 4 bases from V and 8 from J; bases not matched to a gene: 8. This CDR3 region has 15 residues. The CDR3 DNA is TGTGCCAGCAGTTCCACAACCGGGACAGGGGGCGGCTACACCTTC. Encoded protein: CASSSTTGTGGGYTF.

The rearrangement uses TRBV5-1 and TRBJ2-3; 7 nucleotides agree with TRBD2. Trimming took 0 bases from V and 2 from J; bases not matched to a gene: 6. Germline CDR1 SGHRS, CDR2 YFSETQ. The CDR3 covers 16 residues. The CDR3: CASSLDPSGNTDTQYF. CDR3 in DNA: TGCGCCAGCAGCTTGGATCCTAGCGGAAACACAGATACGCAGTATTTT.

A few counts support this clone. The chain uses TRBV7-6 and TRBJ2-7; D is undetermined. Per germline, CDR1 SGHVS and CDR2 FNYEAQ. The CDR3 runs to 13 residues. V gave up 5 bases and J gave up 1 base, with 9 bases separating them. The CDR3: CASSQGYSYEQYF. CDR3 in DNA: TGTGCCAGCAGCCAAGGTTATTCCTACGAGCAGTACTTC.

The V gene is TRBV30, the J gene TRBJ2-5, with TRBD2 matching over 9 bases. Germline loops: CDR1 GTSNPN, CDR2 SVGIG (reference sequence). V dropped 5 bases and J dropped 4; count of bases not matched to a gene: 8. The CDR3 length is 14 residues. The DNA of the CDR3 is TGTGCCTGGGGAACCTTAGCGGGAGTAGAGACCCAGTACTTC. It yields the protein CAWGTLAGVETQYF.

The chain combines TRBV5-4 with TRBJ1-2, with D unclear. V lost 0 bases and J 8 bases, leaving 11 bases between the germline ends. The CDR3 totals 13 residues. Germline loops: CDR1 SGHNT, CDR2 YYREEE (reference sequence). In nucleotides, the CDR3 is TGTGCCAGCAGCTTGGAGGCAATGAGGGGCTACACCTTC. It specifies CASSLEAMRGYTF.

This clone was detected once. The chain is built from TRBV27 and TRBJ1-4; TRBD1 matches 7 bases. Germline-derived CDR1 and CDR2 are MNHEY and SMNVEV (reference sequence). J lost 4 bases, V lost 8 bases, and 4 bases had no gene match. The CDR3 extends over 13 amino acids. The CDR3 region is CASRDRVNEKLFF. The CDR3 DNA reads TGTGCCAGCCGGGACAGAGTTAATGAAAAACTGTTTTTT.

The rearrangement uses TRBV9 and TRBJ2-4, with D perhaps TRBD1 (5 bases). Trimming removed 0 bases at V and 5 bases at J, with 6 bases between. There are 13 residues in the CDR3. Per the germline V gene, CDR1 is SGDLS and CDR2 is YYNGEE. The CDR3 bases are TGTGCCAGCAGCGTAGCCAGGGAAAACATTCAGTACTTC. Translation gives CASSVARENIQYF.

The genes are TRBV5-1 and TRBJ1-2; no definite D call. This CDR3 is built from 17 residues. Trimming removed 2 bases at V and 2 bases at J, with 19 bases between. The V gene's germline CDR1 is SGHRS and CDR2 YFSETQ. CDR3 loop: CASSLSSRILKNYGYTF. The CDR3 DNA sequence: TGCGCCAGCAGCTTATCGTCACGGATCTTGAAAAACTATGGCTACACCTTC.

V and J are TRBV6-5 and TRBJ1-4; TRBD1 is a possible D gene (6 bases). Trimming cost V 4 bases and J 10 bases, with 10 bases left between them. The CDR3 is 12 residues long. Germline CDR1 and CDR2: MNHEY and SVGAGI. The CDR3 loop is CASSWGGGKLFF. The CDR3 DNA is TGTGCCAGCAGTTGGGGGGGCGGAAAACTGTTTTTT.

The rearrangement joins TRBV18 to TRBJ1-2, with 9 bases matching TRBD1. Germline CDR1 is KGHSH and CDR2 is LQKENI. V lost 1 base, J lost 8 bases, and 11 bases stayed unmatched. CDR3 length: 16 residues. CDR3 in amino acids: CASSPRSVWTGEGYTF. DNA for the CDR3: TGTGCCAGCTCACCACGTTCCGTTTGGACAGGGGAAGGCTACACCTTC.

The chain employs TRBV28 and TRBJ2-7, with D possibly matching TRBD2 (6 bases). Germline V gene data show CDR1 as MDHEN and CDR2 as SYDVKM. This CDR3 is built from 15 residues. Trimming shortened V by 6 bases and J by 3 bases, and 18 bases separated the two germline ends. The CDR3 loop reads CASSPNPGSHYEQYF. CDR3 coding DNA: TGTGCCAGCAGCCCAAACCCCGGGAGCCACTACGAGCAGTACTTC.

This CDR3 is CASRRVGDTQYF. CDR3 DNA sequence: TGTGCCAGCAGGCGGGTGGGGGATACGCAGTATTTT. The rearrangement uses TRBV13 and TRBJ2-3; the D gene is possibly TRBD2 (5 bases). V was trimmed by 6 bases and J by 6 bases, leaving 10 bases between them. In germline, CDR1 is PRHDT, CDR2 FYEKMQ (reference sequence). CDR3 length equals 12 residues.

The V gene is TRBV15, the J gene TRBJ2-7; 10 positions match TRBD1. CDR1 is LNHNV and CDR2 is YYDKDF in the germline V gene (reference sequence). Unmatched junction bases numbered 4, after V lost 0 bases and J lost 2 bases. This CDR3 has 16 residues. The CDR3 sequence: CATSREVTGGPYEQYF. The CDR3 bases are TGTGCCACCAGCAGAGAGGTGACAGGGGGCCCCTACGAGCAGTACTTC.

The chain employs TRBV6-5 and TRBJ1-2, with TRBD1 matching 7 bases. The CDR3 extends over 14 amino acids. In germline, CDR1 is MNHEY, CDR2 SVGAGI. Trimming took 7 bases from V and 2 from J; bases not matched to a gene: 7. The DNA of the CDR3 is TGTGCCAGCACCCCGGTGGGACAGAACTATGGCTACACCTTC. This codes for CASTPVGQNYGYTF.

V usage is TRBV28 and J usage is TRBJ2-1; 7 bases align to TRBD1. The CDR3 loop spans 16 amino acids. The germline CDR1 and CDR2 sequences are MDHEN and SYDVKM. After removal of 5 bases from V and 4 bases from J, the junction contained 11 bases not matched to a gene. DNA for the CDR3: TGTGCCAGCAGTACCAGGGGGTCGGATAGATACAATGAGCAGTTCTTC. Protein: CASSTRGSDRYNEQFF.

This clone showed up just once. The CDR3 reads CASSQIIRGYGYTF. CDR3 nucleotides: TGCGCCAGCAGCCAGATTATAAGAGGCTATGGCTACACCTTC. This rearrangement joins TRBV4-1 to TRBJ1-2; no clear D gene. The V end was cut by 3 bases, the J end by 4 bases, with 12 bases between. The CDR3 extends over 14 amino acids. Germline loops: CDR1 MGHRA, CDR2 YSYEKL.

This clone occurred once. V and J are TRBV13 and TRBJ2-4; maybe TRBD2 (5 bases). This CDR3 comprises 15 residues. V gave up 4 bases and J gave up 7 bases, with 17 bases separating them. Per germline, CDR1 PRHDT and CDR2 FYEKMQ (reference sequence). CDR3 loop: CASSSRRNPGNIQYF. DNA of the CDR3: TGTGCCAGCAGCTCACGTCGGAATCCGGGGAACATTCAGTACTTC.

The rearrangement joins TRBV7-9 to TRBJ2-5; 14 bases align to TRBD2. This CDR3 contains 17 residues. V shed 5 bases and J 7 bases; nucleotides not matched to a gene: 12. Germline CDR1 SEHNR, CDR2 FQNEAQ (reference sequence). This CDR3 reads CASSPQTSGRAGWTQYF. The CDR3 nucleotides read TGTGCCAGCAGCCCCCAGACTAGCGGGAGGGCTGGTTGGACCCAGTACTTC.

In the case of this clone: Mismatch with germline at one junction end may stem from a read error. Here the CDR3 DNA reads TGTGCCAGCAGTTGGCAGGGCTCCCACGAGCAGTACTTC. Translation: CASSWQGSHEQYF. The chain links TRBV28 to TRBJ2-7, with a possible D match to TRBD1 (5 bases). The CDR3 covers 13 residues. CDR1 and CDR2 (germline): MDHEN, SYDVKM.

The CDR3 bases are TGTGCCAGCCGAAGACAGGGCTTATCTTCCTACGAGCAGTACTTC. It encodes CASRRQGLSSYEQYF. The chain recombines TRBV6-5 with TRBJ2-7, with 7 bases fitting TRBD1. V dropped 8 bases and J dropped 1; count of bases not matched to a gene: 11. The germline V gene encodes CDR1 MNHEY and CDR2 SVGAGI. There are 15 residues in the CDR3.

Only a few counts were recorded for this clone. The chain joins TRBV6-1 to TRBJ1-4; D is perhaps TRBD1 (6 bases). The germline CDR1 and CDR2 sequences are MNHNS and SASEGT. Trimming removed 0 bases at V and 8 bases at J, with 13 bases between. CDR3 length equals 15 residues. CDR3 residues: CASSEAGARGEKLFF. In DNA form, the CDR3 reads TGTGCCAGCAGTGAAGCAGGAGCCAGGGGAGAAAAACTGTTTTTT.

This chain connects TRBV9 to TRBJ2-5; no definite D call. Trimming left V 0 bases short and J 5 bases short, with 8 bases between. CDR1 SGDLS and CDR2 YYNGEE come from the germline V gene. The CDR3 is made up of 13 amino acids. The CDR3 region has the DNA TGTGCCAGCAGCGTAGGGCCCGGGGAGACCCAGTACTTC. It encodes CASSVGPGETQYF.

This chain uses TRBV4-1 with TRBJ2-5; D is possibly TRBD2 (6 bases). The germline V gene encodes CDR1 MGHRA and CDR2 YSYEKL. V lost 3 bases and J 1 base, leaving 9 bases between the germline ends. The CDR3 loop spans 14 amino acids. The CDR3 here is CASSHKLAQETQYF. CDR3 bases: TGCGCCAGCAGCCACAAACTAGCCCAAGAGACCCAGTACTTC.

The chain recombines TRBV30 with TRBJ2-7; a possible D gene is TRBD2 (5 bases). Looked up from germline, CDR1 is GTSNPN and CDR2 is SVGIG (reference sequence). The V end was cut by 4 bases, the J end by 2 bases, with 18 bases between. This CDR3 has 15 residues. The CDR3 sequence is CAWIPRTRSAYEQYF. The CDR3 DNA reads as TGTGCCTGGATCCCGCGGACCCGTAGCGCCTACGAGCAGTACTTC. The full variable domain, rest sourced from reference TRBV30 and TRBJ2-7, is SQTIHQWPATLVQPVGSPLSLECTVEGTSNPNLYWYRQAAGRGLQLLFYSVGIGQISSEVPQNLSASRPQDRQFILSSKKLLLSDSGFYLCAWIPRTRSAYEQYFGPGTRLTVT.

This clone was found once. The chain recombines TRBV30 with TRBJ1-6, with TRBD1 identical over 12 bases. This CDR3 region has 23 residues. Germline CDR1 is GTSNPN and CDR2 is SVGIG (reference sequence). V gave up 4 bases and J gave up 4 bases; unmatched junction bases: 26. Here the CDR3 DNA reads TGTGCCTGGATCTTACCCGGGACAGGGGGCTTATATATTCCCCTCTTATATAATTCACCCCTCCACTTT. Protein: CAWILPGTGGLYIPLLYNSPLHF.

The chain couples TRBV29-1 to TRBJ2-2; D perhaps matches TRBD1 (7 bases). Trimming shortened V by 5 bases and J by 6 bases, and 13 bases separated the two germline ends. Germline CDR1 is SQVTM and CDR2 is ANQGSEA. The CDR3 runs 13 residues. The CDR3 nucleotides are TGCAGCGTTCAGGGGGGTGGGGCCGGGGAGCTGTTTTTT. Translation: CSVQGGGAGELFF.

This clone was detected once. V is TRBV9 and J is TRBJ1-1; TRBD1 matches 8 bases. Germline assignment: CDR1 SGDLS and CDR2 YYNGEE. This CDR3 has 14 residues. Trimming took 3 bases from V and 4 from J; bases not matched to a gene: 5. For the CDR3, the DNA is TGTGCCAGCAGCGCCGGACAGGGTGCCACTGAAGCTTTCTTT. It specifies CASSAGQGATEAFF. Together with reference TRBV9 and TRBJ1-1, the CDR3 gives the full variable domain: DSGVTQTPKHLITATGQRVTLRCSPRSGDLSVYWYQQSLDQGLQFLIQYYNGEERAKGNILERFSAQQFPDLHSELNLSSLELGDSALYFCASSAGQGATEAFFGQGTRLTVV.